The 18 T cell receptor beta chains below come from one sample, sequenced in a study of cytomegalovirus exposure and HLA in healthy donors (TCRdb year 2017). The method was the immunoSEQ multiplex PCR assay. The multiplex PCR relied on a mix of 60 forward primers for TCR Vbeta segments and 13 reverse primers for TCR Jbeta segments. TCRdb holds this immuneACCESS table with in-frame rearrangements only. Some clones are missing; in checked studies, unresolved V genes explain under half, and the rest has no known cause. This specimen's table enumerates about 200,000 clones. Of the sample, about 1.1% falls within the top ten clones. The sample taken for sequencing was PBMCs. The receptors come from a girl aged 2 to 10 in good health and CMV-seropositive.

The chain is built from TRBV4-1 and TRBJ1-5; 10 bases map to TRBD1. CDR3 length: 16 residues. Germline values: CDR1 MGHRA, CDR2 YSYEKL. V shed 0 bases and J 3 bases; nucleotides not matched to a gene: 2. CDR3 protein: CASSQEGTGDNQPQHF. In DNA, the CDR3 is TGCGCCAGCAGCCAAGAGGGGACAGGGGACAATCAGCCCCAGCATTTT.

The rearrangement uses TRBV4-1 and TRBJ1-2, with 7 bases aligning to TRBD1. With V trimmed by 4 bases and J by 2 bases, 4 bases remained unmatched. The CDR3 has 14 amino acids. Germline V gene lookup returns CDR1 MGHRA and CDR2 YSYEKL. The CDR3 is CASSLTDRNYGYTF. Here the CDR3 DNA reads TGCGCCAGCAGCCTAACGGACAGGAACTATGGCTACACCTTC.

This chain joins TRBV5-5 and TRBJ1-1; 12 nucleotides agree with TRBD1. The junction had 9 bases not matched to a gene; V was cut back by 3 bases and J by 3 bases. The CDR3 length is 17 residues. Germline V gives CDR1 SGHKS, CDR2 YYEKEE (reference sequence). The CDR3 reads CASSSVPGQGADTEAFF. CDR3 DNA sequence: TGTGCCAGCAGCTCCGTCCCGGGACAGGGGGCAGACACTGAAGCTTTCTTT.

J is TRBJ2-1 and V is TRBV7-3; perhaps TRBD2 as D (6 bases). The CDR3 covers 13 residues. The V end lost 5 bases, the J end lost 3 bases, and 8 bases lay between the germline ends. Per the germline V gene, CDR1 is SGHTA and CDR2 is FQGTGA. The chain's CDR3 is CASSAGSYNEQFF. The CDR3 bases are TGTGCCAGCAGCGCCGGGAGCTACAATGAGCAGTTCTTC. Full variable domain (rest looked up from reference TRBV7-3 and TRBJ2-1): GAGVSQTPSNKVTEKGKYVELRCDPISGHTALYWYRQSLGQGPEFLIYFQGTGAADDSGLPNDRFFAVRPEGSVSTLKIQRTERGDSAVYLCASSAGSYNEQFFGPGTRLTVL.

The V call is TRBV15, the J call TRBJ1-5, with no clear D. There are 13 residues in the CDR3. Germline V lookup: CDR1 LNHNV, CDR2 YYDKDF (reference sequence). Trimming took 5 bases from V and 8 from J, leaving 13 bases between them. The CDR3 DNA is TGTGCCACCAGCGACACTCTATCAGAGCCCCAGCATTTT. Protein: CATSDTLSEPQHF.

The chain combines TRBV6-6 with TRBJ2-1; 15 bases are shared with TRBD2. Germline CDR1 reads MNHNY; CDR2 reads SVGAGI (reference sequence). CDR3 length: 15 residues. V lost 5 bases, J lost 5 bases, and 1 base stayed unmatched. The chain's CDR3 is CASSRTSGGDNEQFF. CDR3 DNA: TGTGCCAGCAGTCGGACTAGCGGGGGGGACAATGAGCAGTTCTTC.

The chain has TRBV7-9 and TRBJ2-5, with D unresolved. Trimming stripped 8 bases from V and 4 bases from J, with 5 bases between. The CDR3 consists of 10 residues. Germline-derived CDR1 and CDR2 are SEHNR and FQNEAQ (reference sequence). CDR3 coding DNA: TGTGCCAGCGGCCGAGAGACCCAGTACTTC. It translates to CASGRETQYF.

In DNA form, the CDR3 reads TGTGCCAGTAGTATCCCCAGGGGCGAGCAGTACTTC. Amino acids: CASSIPRGEQYF. The rearrangement links TRBV19 to TRBJ2-7, with TRBD1 as a possible D gene (6 bases). Germline V gene sequence: CDR1 LNHDA, CDR2 SQIVND (reference sequence). Between the trimmed V and J ends, which lost 3 bases and 6 bases, there was a span of 9 bases. This CDR3 is 12 amino acids long.

The CDR3: CASSPPERMKTQYF. The CDR3 DNA reads as TGTGCCAGCAGCCCCCCCGAGAGGATGAAGACCCAGTACTTC. V usage is TRBV21-1 and J usage is TRBJ2-5; the table's D call TRBD2 went unverified against the DNA. TRBV21-1 is a known pseudogene. The CDR3 loop spans 14 amino acids.

This sequence joins TRBV19 and TRBJ1-5; D is unresolved. The V end lost 1 base, the J end lost 8 bases, and 15 bases lay between the germline ends. This CDR3 is 15 amino acids long. Germline V gives CDR1 LNHDA, CDR2 SQIVND (reference sequence). This chain's CDR3 is CASSIGWRSAEPQHF. CDR3 sequence (DNA): TGTGCCAGTAGTATAGGGTGGAGGAGTGCAGAGCCCCAGCATTTT.

The V call is TRBV19, the J call TRBJ2-7, with D tentatively TRBD2 (6 bases). Per germline, CDR1 LNHDA and CDR2 SQIVND (reference sequence). The V gene lost 3 bases and the J gene lost 1 base, with 10 bases spanning the gap. CDR3 length: 14 amino acids. This CDR3 is CASSMGGSSYEQYF. CDR3 in DNA: TGTGCCAGTAGTATGGGGGGTTCTTCCTACGAGCAGTACTTC.

This chain links TRBV5-1 with TRBJ2-1; 16 bases align to TRBD2. This CDR3 is built from 17 residues. Trimming took 3 bases from V and 9 from J; bases not matched to a gene: 9. Germline V CDR1 and CDR2: SGHRS, YFSETQ. The CDR3 DNA follows: TGCGCCAGCAGCTCGGGACTAGCGGGAGGGTCCGAAAGTGAGCAGTTCTTC. Amino acids: CASSSGLAGGSESEQFF.

The CDR3 DNA sequence: TGTGCCAGCAGACTGGGGACAGCAATTAACTACGAGCAGTACTTC. This sequence encodes CASRLGTAINYEQYF. V is TRBV6-6 and J is TRBJ2-7; 7 nucleotides align to TRBD1. V lost 6 bases and J lost 3; bases outside the gene matches: 11. Germline lookup yields CDR1 MNHNY and CDR2 SVGAGI (reference sequence). The CDR3 covers 15 residues.

The CDR3 nucleotides are TGTGCCAGCCGACCTGTGGGCTTAGCGGGAGGGAGTCAAGAGACCCAGTACTTC. Encoded protein: CASRPVGLAGGSQETQYF. The gene calls are TRBV28 and TRBJ2-5; 11 nucleotides align to TRBD2. The CDR3 is made up of 18 amino acids. V gave up 8 bases and J gave up 2 bases; unmatched junction bases: 16. Looked up from germline, CDR1 is MDHEN and CDR2 is SYDVKM.

The V call is TRBV5-4, the J call TRBJ2-6; the match to TRBD1 covers 8 bases. V shed 0 bases, J shed 3 bases, and the junction held 2 bases outside the gene matches. Germline CDR1 reads SGHNT; CDR2 reads YYREEE (reference sequence). The CDR3 runs to 16 residues. The CDR3, as DNA: TGTGCCAGCAGCTTGGGGACAGGGATTGGGGCCAACGTCCTGACTTTC. Its protein product is CASSLGTGIGANVLTF.

The chain links TRBV5-4 to TRBJ2-5; 7 nucleotides align to TRBD1. Germline V lookup: CDR1 SGHNT, CDR2 YYREEE (reference sequence). With 4 bases clipped from V and 4 bases from J, the junction kept 13 bases outside the gene matches. The length of the CDR3 is 16 residues. CDR3 sequence (DNA): TGTGCCAGCAGCCCACGTGGAGACAGGGCCGGAGAGACCCAGTACTTC. Translating gives CASSPRGDRAGETQYF. Drawing the rest from reference TRBV5-4 and TRBJ2-5, the complete variable domain is ETGVTQSPTHLIKTRGQQVTLRCSSQSGHNTVSWYQQALGQGPQFIFQYYREEENGRGNFPPRFSGLQFPNYSSELNVNALELDDSALYLCASSPRGDRAGETQYFGPGTRLLVL.

The chain combines TRBV28 with TRBJ1-4; TRBD1 is a possible D gene (6 bases). Germline V gene sequence: CDR1 MDHEN, CDR2 SYDVKM. V lost 3 bases to trimming and J lost 9 bases, with 14 bases between them. This CDR3 spans 14 amino acids. CDR3 DNA sequence: TGTGCCAGCAGTTTCGACAGGATACCCAAAAAACTGTTTTTT. Translating gives CASSFDRIPKKLFF.

This chain joins TRBV7-9 and TRBJ2-7; D might be TRBD1 (6 bases). Germline lookup yields CDR1 SEHNR and CDR2 FQNEAQ (reference sequence). The CDR3 is made up of 16 amino acids. Trimming shortened V by 1 base and J by 6 bases, and 19 bases separated the two germline ends. CDR3 nucleotide sequence: TGTGCCAGCAGCTTAGTCTCCACAGGGTCTAATGGCGAGCAGTACTTC. Translating it yields CASSLVSTGSNGEQYF.